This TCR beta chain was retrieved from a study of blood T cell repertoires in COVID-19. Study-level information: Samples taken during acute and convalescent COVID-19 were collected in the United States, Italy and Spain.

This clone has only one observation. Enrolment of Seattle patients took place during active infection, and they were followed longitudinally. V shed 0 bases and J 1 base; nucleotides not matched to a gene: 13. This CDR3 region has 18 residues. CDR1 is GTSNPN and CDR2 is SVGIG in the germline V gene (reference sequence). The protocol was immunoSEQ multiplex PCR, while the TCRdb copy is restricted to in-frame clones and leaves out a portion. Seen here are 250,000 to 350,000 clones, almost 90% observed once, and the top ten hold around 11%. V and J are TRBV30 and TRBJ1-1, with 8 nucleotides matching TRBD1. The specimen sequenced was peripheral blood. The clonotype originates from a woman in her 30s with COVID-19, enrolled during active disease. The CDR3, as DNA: TGTGCCTGGAGTGTAAGGCTGGGGACAGGTCGTCAGAACACTGAAGCTTTCTTT. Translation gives CAWSVRLGTGRQNTEAFF.